These 12 T cell receptor beta chains share one sample of origin, sequenced in a study of Graves' ophthalmopathy and Graves' hyperthyroidism. As the template, RNA transcripts were used to amplify TCR beta CDR3 regions. HTBI primers served in a first-round RT-PCR, which a second-round multiplex PCR followed. One entry per CDR3 protein, called by TCRdb with MiXCR from the multiplex PCR reads. The table lists around 1.1 million distinct CDR3 sequences, 35% to 45% of them singletons. The sequenced sample consisted of peripheral blood or thyroid tissue (not recorded which). These TCRs come from an adult man with Graves' hyperthyroidism.

V gene TRBV3-1 combines with J gene TRBJ1-6; 9 bases are a match to TRBD1. The germline V gene has CDR1 LGHDT and CDR2 YNNKEL (reference sequence). Unmatched junction bases numbered 7, after V lost 7 bases and J lost 9 bases. This CDR3 has 14 residues. CDR3 protein: CASTPGQGISPLHF. In DNA form, the CDR3 reads TGTGCCAGCACACCGGGACAGGGAATTTCACCCCTCCACTTT.

This clonotype came up many times. The chain recombines TRBV6-6 with TRBJ1-2; D is unresolved. The V end was cut by 8 bases, the J end by 8 bases, with 15 bases between. This CDR3 is 12 amino acids long. Per the germline V gene, CDR1 is MNHNY and CDR2 is SVGAGI (reference sequence). CDR3 region: CASVSETEGYTF. The CDR3 DNA is TGTGCCAGCGTCTCGGAGACGGAGGGCTACACCTTC.

V gene TRBV3-2 combines with J gene TRBJ1-1. TRBV3-2 is listed as a pseudogene. The CDR3 spans 15 residues. Written as DNA, the CDR3 is TGTGCCAGCAGCCCCAAAGGGGGAGGGATCACTGAAGCTTTCTTT. It yields the protein CASSPKGGGITEAFF.

This chain joins TRBV7-2 and TRBJ1-5; D not resolved. This CDR3 contains 15 residues. Germline loops: CDR1 SGHTA, CDR2 FQGNSA. Trimming took 5 bases from V and 4 from J, leaving 15 bases between them. This CDR3 is CASSQGGLRNQPQHF. For the CDR3, the DNA is TGTGCCAGCAGCCAAGGAGGGTTGAGGAATCAGCCCCAGCATTTT.

This sequence joins TRBV29-1 and TRBJ2-3, with TRBD2 matching over 12 bases. This CDR3 contains 16 residues. Germline CDR1 SQVTM, CDR2 ANQGSEA. V lost 7 bases and J lost 5; bases outside the gene matches: 13. The CDR3 nucleotides read TGCAGCGCCGGAAAAATGACTAGCGGGAGTCGAGATACGCAGTATTTT. It is translated as CSAGKMTSGSRDTQYF.

This clonotype was seen ten or more times. V gene TRBV19 combines with J gene TRBJ1-5, with D possibly TRBD1 on 6 matching bases. Looked up from germline, CDR1 is LNHDA and CDR2 is SQIVND (reference sequence). The CDR3 contains 15 residues. V lost 7 bases and J lost 4, with 17 bases in between. CDR3 residues: CASTVDRNGNQPQHF. The CDR3 DNA sequence: TGTGCCAGTACCGTGGACAGAAACGGGAATCAGCCCCAGCATTTT.

This clonotype occurred a few times. This chain uses TRBV7-9 with TRBJ2-7, with D possibly called TRBD1 or TRBD2 (5 bases each). Trimming removed 5 bases from V and 3 bases from J, with 20 bases in between. Germline V gene data show CDR1 as SEHNR and CDR2 as FQNEAQ (reference sequence). The CDR3 runs to 16 residues. The CDR3 here is CASSPGGGRPSYEQYF. For the CDR3, the DNA is TGTGCCAGCAGCCCAGGTGGGGGACGGCCAAGCTACGAGCAGTACTTC.

Concerning this clonotype: It is likely a read error, because the conserved phenylalanine at the end of the CDR3 is missing. The DNA is omitted, as the CDR3 cannot be located on it reliably, and the CDR3 follows TCRdb's listing. The V call is TRBV7-8, the J call TRBJ1-1; the D call TRBD1 from the table was never checked on the DNA. CDR1 is SGHVS, CDR2 FQNEAQ, per germline. The CDR3 spans 8 amino acids, including both terminal residues. CDR3 region: CASSFRDR.

This clonotype was seen ten or more times. The chain recombines TRBV29-1 with TRBJ2-5; the match to TRBD1 covers 9 bases. The V gene's germline CDR1 is SQVTM and CDR2 ANQGSEA. The CDR3 is 13 amino acids. V gave up 7 bases and J gave up 5 bases; unmatched junction bases: 8. The CDR3 nucleotides read TGCAGCGCCATAACAGGGGGCGGGGAGACCCAGTACTTC. Protein: CSAITGGGETQYF.

This clonotype has ten or more counts. Germline and junction disagree at one end, which may indicate a read error. V usage is TRBV6-5 and J usage is TRBJ1-1, with 8 bases fitting TRBD1. Germline V lookup: CDR1 MNHEY, CDR2 SVGAGI. The CDR3 has 13 residues. CDR3 residues: CASSRQGATEAFF. The CDR3 coding sequence is TGCGCCAGCAGTCGTCAGGGGGCCACTGAAGCTTTCTTT.

With regard to this clonotype: One end of the junction does not line up with germline, which may come from a read error. The chain is built from TRBV25-1 and TRBJ2-7, with a weak D call TRBD2 (5 bases). Germline CDR1 is MGHDK and CDR2 is SYGVNS. This CDR3 is built from 14 residues. The DNA of the CDR3 is TGTGCCAGCAGTGGGTCTTCGGACGCCGGGGAGCTGTACTTC. It specifies CASSGSSDAGELYF.

Concerning this clonotype: A much bigger clone sits one base away, suggesting this may be a read error. Since the CDR3 does not end with the conserved phenylalanine or tryptophan, this likely comes from a read error. The J gene is TRBJ2-7, the V gene TRBV19; no reliable D call. V lost 9 bases and J 0 bases, leaving 18 bases between the germline ends. This CDR3 is 15 amino acids long. Looked up from germline, CDR1 is LNHDA and CDR2 is SQIVND (reference sequence). CDR3 sequence (DNA): TGTGCCAGCAGCCCTACACATGCAAGCTCCTACGAGCAGTACCTC. Protein sequence: CASSPTHASSYEQYL.